A single sample gave rise to the 16 T cell receptor beta chains below, sequenced in a study of Graves' ophthalmopathy and Graves' hyperthyroidism. Amplified material comprised TCR beta CDR3 regions derived from RNA transcripts. The workflow started with a first-round RT-PCR run with HTBI primers and then moved on to a second-round multiplex PCR. TCRdb ran MiXCR on the multiplex PCR reads and lists one entry per CDR3 protein. This table has about 200,000 distinct CDR3 sequences, around 30% appearing once. Sequencing was done on a sample of peripheral blood. The receptors here all came from a man aged 50-60 years with Graves' ophthalmopathy.

This chain uses TRBV30 with TRBJ2-7; weak D call: TRBD1 (6 bases). CDR3 length: 14 residues. V lost 5 bases and J 5 bases, leaving 19 bases between the germline ends. Germline V lookup: CDR1 GTSNPN, CDR2 SVGIG (reference sequence). The CDR3 loop is CAWERQARLHEQYF. The CDR3 DNA reads TGTGCCTGGGAAAGACAGGCACGCTTGCACGAGCAGTACTTC.

This clonotype was recorded at least ten times. The chain has TRBV24-1 and TRBJ2-5; D is possibly TRBD1 (6 bases). V was trimmed by 3 bases and J by 5 bases, leaving 15 bases between them. The CDR3 is 15 residues long. CDR1 KGHDR and CDR2 SFDVKD come from the germline V gene. The CDR3 bases are TGTGCCACCAGTGATACGGACAGCCCGCCGGAGACCCAGTACTTC. Translated, it gives CATSDTDSPPETQYF.

This clonotype was seen ten or more times. The chain recombines TRBV6-1 with TRBJ2-5; D is uncertain. The germline CDR1 and CDR2 sequences are MNHNS and SASEGT. The CDR3 runs 12 residues. Trimming took off 7 bases at V and 3 bases at J, with 9 bases between the two ends. Here the CDR3 reads CASTLYEETQYF. The CDR3 bases are TGTGCCAGCACCCTCTACGAAGAGACCCAGTACTTC.

Many counts were recorded for this clonotype. This chain joins TRBV6-2 or TRBV6-3 and TRBJ2-2; D remains ambiguous. CDR1 is MNHEY and CDR2 is SVGEGT in the germline V gene. Trimming removed 7 bases at V and 0 bases at J, with 12 bases between. CDR3 length equals 15 residues. In nucleotides, the CDR3 is TGTGCCAGCATAGAGGCACTCGCGAACACCGGGGAGCTGTTTTTT. Translated: CASIEALANTGELFF.

This clonotype was detected many times. The chain links TRBV12-3 or TRBV12-4 to TRBJ1-5; weak D call: TRBD1 (5 bases). The CDR3 sequence is 12 residues long. V was shortened by 4 bases and J by 6 bases, with 7 bases between the two germline ends. Here the CDR3 reads CASSSRVQPQHF. In DNA, the CDR3 is TGTGCCAGCAGTTCCAGGGTTCAGCCCCAGCATTTT.

This clonotype was recorded many times. V is TRBV29-1 and J is TRBJ2-7; TRBD2 aligns across 7 bases. V was pared by 6 bases and J by 0 bases, with 8 bases of the junction left unmatched. In germline, CDR1 is SQVTM, CDR2 ANQGSEA. CDR3 length: 14 residues. The CDR3 DNA follows: TGCAGCGTCGCGCGGGGGACCGGCTCCTACGAGCAGTACTTC. This sequence encodes CSVARGTGSYEQYF.

At least ten counts were recorded for this clonotype. The genes are TRBV24-1 and TRBJ1-5; weak D call: TRBD1 (5 bases). In germline, CDR1 is KGHDR, CDR2 SFDVKD. The CDR3 is 13 amino acids. Trimming removed 9 bases from V and 4 bases from J, with 12 bases in between. CDR3 coding DNA: TGTGCCACCGCGGCGGGGGTTAATCAGCCCCAGCATTTT. This gives the protein CATAAGVNQPQHF.

In its sample, this clonotype was seen many times. This CDR3 reads CASSPIGQGTPEAFF. CDR3 bases: TGTGCCAGCAGTCCCATCGGACAGGGGACCCCTGAAGCTTTCTTT. This chain uses TRBV28 with TRBJ1-1; 9 nucleotides line up with TRBD1. Trimming removed 5 bases from V and 6 bases from J; junction bases left unmatched: 10. Germline V gene lookup returns CDR1 MDHEN and CDR2 SYDVKM. The CDR3 totals 15 residues.

This clonotype has ten or more counts. The chain uses TRBV11-2 and TRBJ1-5, with TRBD1 identical over 9 bases. The J segment lost 7 bases and the V segment lost 5 bases, leaving 3 bases of the junction unmatched. The CDR3 runs 13 residues. The germline CDR1 and CDR2 sequences are SGHAT and FQNNGV. CDR3 loop: CASSGTGYQPQHF. The CDR3 nucleotides are TGTGCCAGCAGCGGGACAGGGTACCAGCCCCAGCATTTT.

This clonotype has a count of ten or more. This chain connects TRBV5-1 to TRBJ1-1, with D perhaps matching TRBD1 (5 bases). This CDR3 is 17 amino acids long. V lost 0 bases and J lost 0, with 15 bases in between. The germline V gene has CDR1 SGHRS and CDR2 YFSETQ. The DNA for the CDR3 is TGCGCCAGCAGCTTGGCCTTAACGGGACGGGTGAACACTGAAGCTTTCTTT. It translates to CASSLALTGRVNTEAFF.

This clonotype was seen a single time. This chain uses TRBV6-2 or TRBV6-3 with TRBJ1-1; TRBD1 is a possible D gene (5 bases). This CDR3 contains 17 residues. V lost 4 bases and J 7 bases, leaving 25 bases between the germline ends. The V gene's germline CDR1 is MNHEY and CDR2 SVGEGT. CDR3 in amino acids: CASSFNLRDSPYLEAFF. In nucleotides, the CDR3 is TGTGCCAGCAGTTTCAACCTTCGAGACAGCCCATACCTTGAAGCTTTCTTT.

The chain has TRBV29-1 and TRBJ2-5, with 7 bases fitting TRBD2. Germline values: CDR1 SQVTM, CDR2 ANQGSEA. After removal of 4 bases from V and 9 bases from J, the junction contained 14 bases not matched to a gene. The CDR3 runs to 14 residues. CDR3 DNA: TGCAGCGTTGGGTTACTCCTACAACGGGAGGCCCAGTACTTC. It encodes CSVGLLLQREAQYF.

This clonotype was found many times. J is TRBJ1-3 and V is TRBV7-3; D is unclear. V gave up 2 bases and J gave up 9 bases, with 11 bases separating them. The length of the CDR3 is 13 residues. The germline V gene has CDR1 SGHTA and CDR2 FQGTGA. The CDR3 DNA is TGTGCCAGCAGCTTAGATCCGTTTGGCACCATATATTTT. It yields the protein CASSLDPFGTIYF.

This clonotype was detected ten times or more. The chain couples TRBV10-1 to TRBJ2-7; perhaps TRBD1 as D (6 bases). The CDR3 totals 13 residues. V was pared by 2 bases and J by 4 bases, with 9 bases between. Germline V gene data show CDR1 as WNHNN and CDR2 as SYGVQD (reference sequence). The CDR3 DNA reads TGCGCCAGCAGTGAGGGGGGCCTATACGAGCAGTACTTC. It encodes CASSEGGLYEQYF.

This clonotype was seen many times. V and J are TRBV28 and TRBJ2-7, with 7 nucleotides matching TRBD1. The V and J ends lost 8 bases and 5 bases, in that order; junction bases with no gene match: 21. CDR1 MDHEN and CDR2 SYDVKM come from the germline V gene. The CDR3 covers 17 residues. The CDR3 sequence: CASSLGPRAGGKDEQYF. The CDR3 DNA reads as TGTGCCAGCTCCCTGGGACCAAGGGCAGGGGGTAAGGACGAGCAGTACTTC.

This clonotype was picked up many times. The CDR3 protein is CASSLIPGQVNTEAFF. DNA for the CDR3: TGTGCCAGCAGTTTGATCCCGGGACAGGTTAACACTGAAGCTTTCTTT. V usage is TRBV12-3 or TRBV12-4 and J usage is TRBJ1-1, with TRBD1 matching 8 bases. After removal of 3 bases from V and 2 bases from J, the junction contained 8 bases not matched to a gene. The CDR3 runs 16 residues.